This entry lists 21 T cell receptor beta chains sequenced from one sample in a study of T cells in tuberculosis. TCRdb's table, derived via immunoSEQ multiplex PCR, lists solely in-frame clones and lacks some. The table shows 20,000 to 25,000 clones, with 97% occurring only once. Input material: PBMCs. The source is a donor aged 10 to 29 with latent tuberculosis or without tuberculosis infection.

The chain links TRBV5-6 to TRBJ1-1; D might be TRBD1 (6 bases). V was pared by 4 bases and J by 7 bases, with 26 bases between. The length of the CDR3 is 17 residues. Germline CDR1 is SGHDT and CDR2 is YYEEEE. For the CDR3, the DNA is TGTGCCAGCAGCCCGGCAGGGGACGGCCCCGCGGATGGTGAAGCTTTCTTT. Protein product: CASSPAGDGPADGEAFF.

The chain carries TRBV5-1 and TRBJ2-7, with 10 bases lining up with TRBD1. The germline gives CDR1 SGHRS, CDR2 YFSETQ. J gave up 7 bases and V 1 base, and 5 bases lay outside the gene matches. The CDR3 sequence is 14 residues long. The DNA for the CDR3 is TGCGCCAGCAGCTTGACCGGGACAGGGGTTGAGCAGTACTTC. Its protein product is CASSLTGTGVEQYF.

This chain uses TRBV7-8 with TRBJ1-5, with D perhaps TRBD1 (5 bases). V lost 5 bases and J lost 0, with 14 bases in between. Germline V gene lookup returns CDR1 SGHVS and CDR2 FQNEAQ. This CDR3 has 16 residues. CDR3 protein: CASSPWGVNSNQPQHF. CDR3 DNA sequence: TGTGCCAGCAGCCCCTGGGGGGTGAATAGCAATCAGCCCCAGCATTTT.

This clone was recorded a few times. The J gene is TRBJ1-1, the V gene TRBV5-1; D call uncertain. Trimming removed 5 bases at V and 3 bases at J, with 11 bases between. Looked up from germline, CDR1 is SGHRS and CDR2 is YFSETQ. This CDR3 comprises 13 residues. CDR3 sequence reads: CASSLYEDTEAFF. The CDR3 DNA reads TGCGCCAGCAGTCTATACGAGGACACTGAAGCTTTCTTT.

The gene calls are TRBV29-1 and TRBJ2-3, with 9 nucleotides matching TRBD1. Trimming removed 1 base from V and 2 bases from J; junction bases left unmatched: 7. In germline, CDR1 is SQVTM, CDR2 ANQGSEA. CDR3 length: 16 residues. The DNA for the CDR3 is TGCAGCGTTGAAGGAGGCCGGGACAGGGCCACAGATACGCAGTATTTT. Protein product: CSVEGGRDRATDTQYF.

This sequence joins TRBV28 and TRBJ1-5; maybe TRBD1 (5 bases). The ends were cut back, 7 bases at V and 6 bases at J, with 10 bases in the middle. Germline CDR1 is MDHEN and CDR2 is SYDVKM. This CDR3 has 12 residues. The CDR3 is CASTSGVQPQHF. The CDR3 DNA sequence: TGTGCCAGCACGTCGGGGGTTCAGCCCCAGCATTTT.

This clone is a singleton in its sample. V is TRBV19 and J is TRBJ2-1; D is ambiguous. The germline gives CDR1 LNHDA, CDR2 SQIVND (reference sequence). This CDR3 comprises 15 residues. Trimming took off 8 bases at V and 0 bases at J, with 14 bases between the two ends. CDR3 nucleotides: TGTGCCAGTCAGACTCCCTTGAGCTCCTACAATGAGCAGTTCTTC. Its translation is CASQTPLSSYNEQFF.

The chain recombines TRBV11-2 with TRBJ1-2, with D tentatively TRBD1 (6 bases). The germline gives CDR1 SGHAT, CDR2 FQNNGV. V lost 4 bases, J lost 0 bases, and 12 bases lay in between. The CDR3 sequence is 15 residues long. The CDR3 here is CASSSLDRTNYGYTF. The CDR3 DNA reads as TGTGCCAGCAGCTCCCTGGACAGAACTAACTATGGCTACACCTTC.

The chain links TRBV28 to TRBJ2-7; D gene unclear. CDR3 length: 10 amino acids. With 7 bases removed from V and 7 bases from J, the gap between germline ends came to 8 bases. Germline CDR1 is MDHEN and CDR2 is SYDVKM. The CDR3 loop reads CASKTTEQYF. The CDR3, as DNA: TGTGCCAGCAAAACTACGGAGCAGTACTTC.

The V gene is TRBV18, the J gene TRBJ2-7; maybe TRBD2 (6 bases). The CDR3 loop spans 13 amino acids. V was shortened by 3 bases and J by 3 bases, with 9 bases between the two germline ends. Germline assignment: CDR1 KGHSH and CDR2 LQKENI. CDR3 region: CASSPTGGYEQYF. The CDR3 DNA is TGTGCCAGCTCACCCACCGGGGGCTACGAGCAGTACTTC.

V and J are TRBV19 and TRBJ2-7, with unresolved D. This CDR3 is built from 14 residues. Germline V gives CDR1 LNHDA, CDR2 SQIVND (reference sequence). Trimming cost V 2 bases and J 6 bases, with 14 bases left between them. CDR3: CASSITTSPGEQYF. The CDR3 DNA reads TGTGCCAGTAGTATAACGACAAGCCCCGGCGAGCAGTACTTC.

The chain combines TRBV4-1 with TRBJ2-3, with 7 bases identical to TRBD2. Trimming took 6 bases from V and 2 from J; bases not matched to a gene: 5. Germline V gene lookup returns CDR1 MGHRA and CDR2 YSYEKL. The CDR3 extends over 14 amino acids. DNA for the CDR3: TGCGCCAGCAGGGCGGGGGATTCCACAGATACGCAGTATTTT. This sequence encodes CASRAGDSTDTQYF.

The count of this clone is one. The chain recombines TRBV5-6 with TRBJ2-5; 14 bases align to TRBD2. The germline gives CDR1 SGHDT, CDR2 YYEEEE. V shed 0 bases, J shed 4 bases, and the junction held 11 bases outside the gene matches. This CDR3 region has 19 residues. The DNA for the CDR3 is TGTGCCAGCAGCTTGGGGACTAGCGGGAGGAAGGGCAGTACAGAGACCCAGTACTTC. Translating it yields CASSLGTSGRKGSTETQYF.

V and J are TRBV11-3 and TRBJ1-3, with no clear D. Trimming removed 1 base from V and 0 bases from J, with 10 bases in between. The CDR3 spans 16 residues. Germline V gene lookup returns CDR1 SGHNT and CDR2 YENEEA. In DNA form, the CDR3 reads TGTGCCAGCAGCTTAGCTACAGTGAGCTCTGGAAACACCATATATTTT. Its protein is CASSLATVSSGNTIYF.

The CDR3 DNA follows: TGTGCCAGCAGCCCGAGACAGGTAATTGACACTGAAGCTTTCTTT. Protein product: CASSPRQVIDTEAFF. V usage is TRBV9 and J usage is TRBJ1-1; D may be TRBD1 (6 bases). The CDR3 totals 15 residues. Trimming removed 4 bases from V and 3 bases from J, with 16 bases in between. Germline lookup yields CDR1 SGDLS and CDR2 YYNGEE.

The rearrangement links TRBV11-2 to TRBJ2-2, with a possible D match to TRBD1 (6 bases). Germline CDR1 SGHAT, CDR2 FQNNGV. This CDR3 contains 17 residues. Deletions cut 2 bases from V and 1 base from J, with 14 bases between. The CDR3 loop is CASSLRGSTGNTGELFF. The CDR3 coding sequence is TGTGCCAGCAGCTTAAGGGGGTCTACAGGGAACACCGGGGAGCTGTTTTTT.

The CDR3 DNA reads TGTGCCAGCAGCCTTGGGACAGGCCGCTACGAGCAGTACTTC. Residues: CASSLGTGRYEQYF. V usage is TRBV11-2 and J usage is TRBJ2-5; 8 bases match TRBD1. The J call is in doubt because the DNA end fits TRBJ2-7 better. The germline gives CDR1 SGHAT, CDR2 FQNNGV. The CDR3 spans 14 residues.

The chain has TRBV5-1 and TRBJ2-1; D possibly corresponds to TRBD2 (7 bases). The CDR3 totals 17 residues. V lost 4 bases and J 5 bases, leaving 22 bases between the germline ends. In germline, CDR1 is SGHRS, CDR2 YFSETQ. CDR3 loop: CASSTLAGGPKDNEQFF. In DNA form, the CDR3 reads TGCGCCAGCAGCACGCTAGCCGGGGGGCCTAAAGACAATGAGCAGTTCTTC.

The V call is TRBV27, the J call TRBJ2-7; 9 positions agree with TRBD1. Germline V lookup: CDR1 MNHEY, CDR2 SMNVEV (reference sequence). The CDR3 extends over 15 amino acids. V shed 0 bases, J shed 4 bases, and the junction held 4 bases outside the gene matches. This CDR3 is CASSLSGTGFYEQYF. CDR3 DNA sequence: TGTGCCAGCAGTTTATCGGGGACAGGGTTTTACGAGCAGTACTTC.

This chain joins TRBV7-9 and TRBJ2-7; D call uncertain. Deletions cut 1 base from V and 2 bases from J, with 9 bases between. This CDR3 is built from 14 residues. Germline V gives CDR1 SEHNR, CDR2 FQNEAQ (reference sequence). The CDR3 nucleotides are TGTGCCAGCAGCTTAGGCGGCAGTACCTACGAGCAGTACTTC. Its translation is CASSLGGSTYEQYF. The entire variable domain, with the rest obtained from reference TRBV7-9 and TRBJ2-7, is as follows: DTGVSQNPRHKITKRGQNVTFRCDPISEHNRLYWYRQTLGQGPEFLTYFQNEAQLEKSRLLSDRFSAERPKGSFSTLEIQRTEQGDSAMYLCASSLGGSTYEQYFGPGTRLTVT.

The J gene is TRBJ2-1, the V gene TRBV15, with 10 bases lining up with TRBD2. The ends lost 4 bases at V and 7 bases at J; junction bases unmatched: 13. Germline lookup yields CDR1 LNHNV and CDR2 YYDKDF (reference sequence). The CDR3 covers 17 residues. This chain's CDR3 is CATSIDRLAGAENEQFF. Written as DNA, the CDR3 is TGTGCCACCAGCATCGACAGGCTAGCGGGAGCGGAGAATGAGCAGTTCTTC. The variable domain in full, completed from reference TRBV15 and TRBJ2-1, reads DAMVIQNPRYQVTQFGKPVTLSCSQTLNHNVMYWYQQKSSQAPKLLFHYYDKDFNNEADTPDNFQSRRPNTSFCFLDIRSPGLGDTAMYLCATSIDRLAGAENEQFFGPGTRLTVL.